This is a list of T cell receptor beta chains from one sample in a study of blood T cell repertoires in COVID-19. Some clones are missing from TCRdb's copy, which holds only in-frame ones; the method was immunoSEQ multiplex PCR. The repertoire holds 250,000 to 300,000 clones, with around 80% as singletons. Sequenced input: peripheral blood. All receptors derive from an older man with acute or convalescent COVID-19. CDR3s include the opening cysteine and the closing phenylalanine or tryptophan. Each record gives: J gene, V gene, D gene, CDR3 protein, CDR3 DNA. D genes are given only for firm matches.

j_gene: TRBJ2-5; v_gene: TRBV28; d_gene: .; CDR3aa: CASRREFQETQYF; CDR3nt: TGTGCCAGCCGTCGGGAGTTCCAAGAGACCCAGTACTTC
j_gene: TRBJ1-5; v_gene: TRBV28; d_gene: .; CDR3aa: CASSLADRSNQPQHF; CDR3nt: TGTGCCAGCAGTTTGGCCGACAGGAGCAATCAGCCCCAGCATTTT
j_gene: TRBJ2-2; v_gene: TRBV5-1; d_gene: TRBD2; CDR3aa: CASRKGLAGVGGTGELFF; CDR3nt: TGCGCCAGCAGGAAAGGGCTAGCGGGAGTTGGCGGCACCGGGGAGCTGTTTTTT
j_gene: TRBJ2-3; v_gene: TRBV3-1/TRBV3-2; d_gene: TRBD1; CDR3aa: CASSQGVSGTGTDTQYF; CDR3nt: TGTGCCAGCAGCCAAGGTGTCTCCGGGACAGGCACAGATACGCAGTATTTT
j_gene: TRBJ2-5; v_gene: TRBV6-6; d_gene: TRBD1; CDR3aa: CASSYSRDRIQETQYF; CDR3nt: TGTGCCAGCAGTTACTCGAGGGACAGAATCCAAGAGACCCAGTACTTC
j_gene: TRBJ1-1; v_gene: TRBV7-8; d_gene: .; CDR3aa: CASSLPGNEAFF; CDR3nt: TGTGCCAGCAGCTTACCCGGGAATGAAGCTTTCTTT
j_gene: TRBJ2-5; v_gene: TRBV5-1; d_gene: TRBD2; CDR3aa: CASSLAGSGGALETQYF; CDR3nt: TGCGCCAGCAGCTTGGCCGGGAGCGGGGGTGCGCTAGAGACCCAGTACTTC
j_gene: TRBJ2-7; v_gene: TRBV10-2; d_gene: TRBD2; CDR3aa: CASRGTRSSEQYF; CDR3nt: TGCGCCAGCAGGGGGACTAGATCTTCCGAGCAGTACTTC
j_gene: TRBJ2-3; v_gene: TRBV11-2; d_gene: .; CDR3aa: CASSSHVDTQYF; CDR3nt: TGTGCCAGCAGCTCCCATGTAGATACGCAGTATTTT
j_gene: TRBJ1-2; v_gene: TRBV28; d_gene: .; CDR3aa: CASSPGDTGLGYTF; CDR3nt: TGTGCCAGCAGTCCAGGTGATACAGGGTTGGGCTACACCTTC